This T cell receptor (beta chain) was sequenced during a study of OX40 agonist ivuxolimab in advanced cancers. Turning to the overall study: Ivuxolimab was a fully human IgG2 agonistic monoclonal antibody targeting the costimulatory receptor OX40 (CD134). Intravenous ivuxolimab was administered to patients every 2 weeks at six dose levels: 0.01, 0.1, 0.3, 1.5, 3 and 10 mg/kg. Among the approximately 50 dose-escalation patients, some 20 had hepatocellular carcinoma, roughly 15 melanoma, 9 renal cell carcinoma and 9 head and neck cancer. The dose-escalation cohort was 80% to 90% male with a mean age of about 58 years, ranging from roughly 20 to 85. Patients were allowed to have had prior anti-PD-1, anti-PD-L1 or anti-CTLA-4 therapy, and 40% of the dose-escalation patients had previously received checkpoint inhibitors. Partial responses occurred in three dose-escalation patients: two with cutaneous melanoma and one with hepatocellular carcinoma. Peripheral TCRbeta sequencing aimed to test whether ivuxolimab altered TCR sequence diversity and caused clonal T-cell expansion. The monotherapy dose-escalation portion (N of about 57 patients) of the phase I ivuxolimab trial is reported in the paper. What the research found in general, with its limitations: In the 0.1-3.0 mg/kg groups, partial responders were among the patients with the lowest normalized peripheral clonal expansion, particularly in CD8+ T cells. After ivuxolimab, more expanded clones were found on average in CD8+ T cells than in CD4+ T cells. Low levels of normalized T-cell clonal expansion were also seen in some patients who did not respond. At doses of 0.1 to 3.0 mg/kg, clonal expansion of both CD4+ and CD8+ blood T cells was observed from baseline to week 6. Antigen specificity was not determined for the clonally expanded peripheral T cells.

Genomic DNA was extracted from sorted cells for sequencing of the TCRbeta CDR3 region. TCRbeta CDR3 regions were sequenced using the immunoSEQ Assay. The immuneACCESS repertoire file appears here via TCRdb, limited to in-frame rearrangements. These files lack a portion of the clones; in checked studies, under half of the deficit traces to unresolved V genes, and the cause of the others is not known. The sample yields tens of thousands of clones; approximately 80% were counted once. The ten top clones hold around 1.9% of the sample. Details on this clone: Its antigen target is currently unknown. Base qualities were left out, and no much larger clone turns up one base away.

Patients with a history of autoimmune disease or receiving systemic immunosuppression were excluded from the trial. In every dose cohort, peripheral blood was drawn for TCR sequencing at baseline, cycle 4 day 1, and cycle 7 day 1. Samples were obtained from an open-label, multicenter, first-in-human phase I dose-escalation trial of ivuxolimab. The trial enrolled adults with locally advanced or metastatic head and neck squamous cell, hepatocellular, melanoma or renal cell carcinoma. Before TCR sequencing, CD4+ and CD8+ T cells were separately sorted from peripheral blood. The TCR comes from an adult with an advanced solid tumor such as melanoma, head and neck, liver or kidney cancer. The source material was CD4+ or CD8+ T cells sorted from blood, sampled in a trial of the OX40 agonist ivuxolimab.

Here is the DNA: TGCAGCGTTGAAGTCGTACAAAAACTGTTTTTT. Translated, this is CSVEVVQKLFF. The sequence is built from TRBV29-1 and TRBJ1-4; the D gene lacks a confident call. CDR1 SQVTM and CDR2 ANQGSEA were looked up in the germline V gene. Including cysteine and phenylalanine, the CDR3 has 11 amino acids. Here the CDR3 DNA is all that survives: 33 bases in frame from base 1. At the junction V is shortened by 1 base and J by 9 bases, with 6 bases in between.